These 21 T cell receptor beta chains were all obtained from the same sample, sequenced in a study of cytomegalovirus exposure and HLA in healthy donors (dated by TCRdb to between 2016 and 2019). Library creation used the immunoSEQ multiplex PCR assay. Not all clones reach the TCRdb copy of this immuneACCESS table, which keeps in-frame sequences only. Checked studies attribute under half of the gap to unresolved V genes and leave the rest unexplained. For this sample the table gives fewer than 200,000 clones, of which roughly 86% were detected only once. 10% of the sample comes from the top ten. Sequenced input: PBMCs. The receptors here all came from a woman between 18 and 29 years old in good health and CMV-seropositive.

This sequence joins TRBV11-1 and TRBJ1-1, with D unresolved. The V gene's germline CDR1 is SGHAT and CDR2 FQDESV (reference sequence). V shed 5 bases and J shed 1 base, with 8 bases lying between them. The CDR3 has 13 residues. This chain's CDR3 is CASSRRKNTEAFF. The CDR3 nucleotides are TGTGCCAGCAGCCGGAGGAAGAACACTGAAGCTTTCTTT.

This rearrangement joins TRBV10-2 to TRBJ2-7; 9 positions match TRBD2. Germline CDR1 is WSHSY and CDR2 is SAAADI. This CDR3 comprises 15 residues. J gave up 9 bases and V 3 bases, and 12 bases lay outside the gene matches. As DNA, the CDR3 is TGCGCCAGCAGTGACGGGCAGCTAGCGGGACCCGGGCAGTACTTC. Encoded protein: CASSDGQLAGPGQYF.

The chain joins TRBV5-1 to TRBJ2-1, with D possibly TRBD2 on 6 matching bases. The CDR3 runs 15 residues. Trimming took 4 bases from V and 7 from J, leaving 18 bases between them. The germline CDR1 and CDR2 sequences are SGHRS and YFSETQ. CDR3 nucleotides: TGCGCCAGCAGCCCGGTGATAGCGGAGCCGAATGAGCAGTTCTTC. The encoded protein is CASSPVIAEPNEQFF.

This chain joins TRBV19 and TRBJ2-7; D is ambiguous. Per the germline V gene, CDR1 is LNHDA and CDR2 is SQIVND (reference sequence). V shed 1 base and J shed 6 bases, with 13 bases lying between them. The CDR3 runs to 14 residues. The CDR3 region is CASSIAGSAGEQYF. The CDR3 DNA sequence: TGTGCCAGTAGTATAGCGGGTTCCGCCGGCGAGCAGTACTTC.

V and J are TRBV4-1 and TRBJ2-2; 8 bases line up with TRBD1. V dropped 4 bases and J dropped 1; count of bases not matched to a gene: 11. The CDR3 length is 18 residues. Germline V gene data show CDR1 as MGHRA and CDR2 as YSYEKL. DNA for the CDR3: TGCGCCAGCAGCCCAAGACCTCTTGGGACAGGGAACACCGGGGAGCTGTTTTTT. Translating it yields CASSPRPLGTGNTGELFF.

V and J are TRBV28 and TRBJ1-1; 11 bases fit TRBD1. Trimming at V came to 5 bases and at J to 3 bases, leaving 8 bases not matched to a gene. CDR1 is MDHEN, CDR2 SYDVKM, per germline. The CDR3 has 16 residues. The CDR3 DNA reads as TGTGCCAGCAGTACTCACCGGGACAGGGGGGACACTGAAGCTTTCTTT. It specifies CASSTHRDRGDTEAFF.

The rearrangement links TRBV9 to TRBJ2-3; D ambiguous. The CDR3 has 15 residues. From germline, CDR1 is SGDLS and CDR2 YYNGEE. Trimming shortened V by 3 bases and J by 3 bases, and 14 bases separated the two germline ends. The CDR3: CASSASVTATDTQYF. In DNA, the CDR3 is TGTGCCAGCAGCGCAAGCGTCACGGCGACAGATACGCAGTATTTT.

The rearrangement links TRBV29-1 to TRBJ2-5; 10 nucleotides agree with TRBD2. V dropped 8 bases and J dropped 3; count of bases not matched to a gene: 9. This CDR3 is 14 amino acids long. The V gene's germline CDR1 is SQVTM and CDR2 ANQGSEA. Here the CDR3 DNA reads TGCAGCTTAGGAGGGACTAGCGTGAAAGAGACCCAGTACTTC. It is translated as CSLGGTSVKETQYF.

For the CDR3, the DNA is TGTGCCAGCAGCCGACGGGACAGGGTGGGCGAGCAGTACTTC. Translation: CASSRRDRVGEQYF. The rearrangement links TRBV7-6 to TRBJ2-7; TRBD1 matches at 9 bases. V dropped 5 bases and J dropped 6; count of bases not matched to a gene: 8. Germline values: CDR1 SGHVS, CDR2 FNYEAQ. CDR3 length equals 14 residues.

This chain joins TRBV7-9 and TRBJ2-5, with a tentative D call TRBD2 (6 bases). Germline V gene sequence: CDR1 SEHNR, CDR2 FQNEAQ (reference sequence). Trimming left V 7 bases short and J 1 base short, with 13 bases between. The CDR3 contains 14 residues. The CDR3 here is CASTSGAVQETQYF. The CDR3 DNA reads TGTGCCAGCACCTCGGGAGCGGTCCAAGAGACCCAGTACTTC.

The chain has TRBV28 and TRBJ2-7, with 12 bases matching TRBD2. With 4 bases clipped from V and 6 bases from J, the junction kept 4 bases outside the gene matches. The germline V gene encodes CDR1 MDHEN and CDR2 SYDVKM. This CDR3 region has 14 residues. CDR3: CASSSGLAGPEQYF. CDR3 coding DNA: TGTGCCAGCAGTTCTGGACTAGCGGGACCCGAGCAGTACTTC.

The rearrangement joins TRBV11-3 to TRBJ2-3; D is undetermined. The CDR3 extends over 15 amino acids. Germline V gives CDR1 SGHNT, CDR2 YENEEA. Deletions cut 1 base from V and 4 bases from J, with 12 bases between. In nucleotides, the CDR3 is TGTGCCAGCAGCTTAGGTATTTCGGAGCCAGATACGCAGTATTTT. It yields the protein CASSLGISEPDTQYF. Variable domain in full (rest from reference TRBV11-3 and TRBJ2-3): EAGVVQSPRYKIIEKKQPVAFWCNPISGHNTLYWYLQNLGQGPELLIRYENEEAVDDSQLPKDRFSAERLKGVDSTLKIQPAELGDSAVYLCASSLGISEPDTQYFGPGTRLTVL.

This clone was found a few times. CDR3 nucleotide sequence: TGTGCCAGCAGCTTAGAAGTTTCGAGCTCTGGGGCCAACGTCCTGACTTTC. Translating gives CASSLEVSSSGANVLTF. The rearrangement links TRBV7-9 to TRBJ2-6; D remains ambiguous. Germline V gives CDR1 SEHNR, CDR2 FQNEAQ (reference sequence). V lost 1 base, J lost 0 bases, and 10 bases lay in between. The CDR3 has 17 residues. Using reference TRBV7-9 and TRBJ2-6 for the parts outside the CDR3, the full variable domain is DTGVSQNPRHKITKRGQNVTFRCDPISEHNRLYWYRQTLGQGPEFLTYFQNEAQLEKSRLLSDRFSAERPKGSFSTLEIQRTEQGDSAMYLCASSLEVSSSGANVLTFGAGSRLTVL.

Here the CDR3 reads CASSAQGLGANVLTF. For the CDR3, the DNA is TGTGCCAGCAGTGCACAGGGCCTCGGGGCCAACGTCCTGACTTTC. The chain recombines TRBV6-4 with TRBJ2-6; possibly TRBD1 for D (6 bases). Germline V gives CDR1 MRHNA, CDR2 SNTAGT. The CDR3 is 15 residues long. With 4 bases removed from V and 4 bases from J, the gap between germline ends came to 11 bases.

As DNA, the CDR3 is TGTGCCACCAGCAGAGATAAAGGGGGCAACACTGAAGCTTTCTTT. Amino acids: CATSRDKGGNTEAFF. The chain recombines TRBV15 with TRBJ1-1; 7 bases are a match to TRBD1. V shed 0 bases and J 2 bases; nucleotides not matched to a gene: 3. This CDR3 is 15 amino acids long. Germline CDR1 LNHNV, CDR2 YYDKDF (reference sequence). The whole variable domain, filled in from reference TRBV15 and TRBJ1-1, reads DAMVIQNPRYQVTQFGKPVTLSCSQTLNHNVMYWYQQKSSQAPKLLFHYYDKDFNNEADTPDNFQSRRPNTSFCFLDIRSPGLGDTAMYLCATSRDKGGNTEAFFGQGTRLTVV.

This chain uses TRBV5-4 with TRBJ2-7; 11 bases are shared with TRBD2. Germline V gene data show CDR1 as SGHNT and CDR2 as YYREEE (reference sequence). The ends lost 2 bases at V and 6 bases at J; junction bases unmatched: 7. The CDR3 spans 15 residues. CDR3 nucleotides: TGTGCCAGCAGCTTCAAACTAGCGGGAGCGTCCGAGCAGTACTTC. Translating it yields CASSFKLAGASEQYF.

The chain employs TRBV5-1 and TRBJ2-1, with TRBD2 matching over 8 bases. The length of the CDR3 is 16 residues. V shed 3 bases and J 5 bases; nucleotides not matched to a gene: 10. Germline CDR1 and CDR2: SGHRS and YFSETQ. As DNA, the CDR3 is TGCGCCAGCAGCTGGAAATTGGCGGGAGGAAACAATGAGCAGTTCTTC. Translated: CASSWKLAGGNNEQFF. The variable domain in full, completed from reference TRBV5-1 and TRBJ2-1, reads KAGVTQTPRYLIKTRGQQVTLSCSPISGHRSVSWYQQTPGQGLQFLFEYFSETQRNKGNFPGRFSGRQFSNSRSEMNVSTLELGDSALYLCASSWKLAGGNNEQFFGPGTRLTVL.

The genes are TRBV2 and TRBJ2-7; 7 nucleotides match TRBD2. The CDR3 contains 11 residues. Germline CDR1 and CDR2: SNHLY and FYNNEI. The CDR3 reads CAGGVSHEQYF. The CDR3 DNA reads TGTGCGGGAGGGGTGTCCCACGAGCAGTACTTC. Together with reference TRBV2 and TRBJ2-7, the CDR3 gives the full variable domain: EPEVTQTPSHQVTQMGQEVILRCVPISNHLYFYWYRQILGQKVEFLVSFYNNEISEKSEIFDDQFSVERPDGSNFTLKIRSTKLEDSAMYFCAGGVSHEQYFGPGTRLTVT.

The chain combines TRBV2 with TRBJ2-7; D gene unclear. The CDR3 has 16 amino acids. The germline V gene encodes CDR1 SNHLY and CDR2 FYNNEI. Trimming cost V 6 bases and J 9 bases, with 27 bases left between them. The CDR3 DNA sequence: TGTGCCAGCAGGGGTGTCTTAGTTGCAGGTTATACGACGCAGTACTTC. This translates into CASRGVLVAGYTTQYF.

This sequence joins TRBV2 and TRBJ2-1; 11 nucleotides agree with TRBD2. The CDR3 contains 13 residues. Germline V gene data show CDR1 as SNHLY and CDR2 as FYNNEI. V lost 10 bases and J lost 6; bases outside the gene matches: 5. The DNA of the CDR3 is TGTGCCACCTCTAGCGGGAGGAGCAATGAGCAGTTCTTC. This gives the protein CATSSGRSNEQFF. The full variable domain, completed using reference TRBV2 and TRBJ2-1, is EPEVTQTPSHQVTQMGQEVILRCVPISNHLYFYWYRQILGQKVEFLVSFYNNEISEKSEIFDDQFSVERPDGSNFTLKIRSTKLEDSAMYFCATSSGRSNEQFFGPGTRLTVL.

This clone was seen more than once but under ten times. CDR3 sequence: CASSQGLAGGETQYF. Here the CDR3 DNA reads TGCGCCAGCAGCCAGGGACTAGCGGGAGGGGAGACCCAGTACTTC. This rearrangement joins TRBV5-1 to TRBJ2-5, with 16 positions matching TRBD2. Trimming at V came to 4 bases and at J to 5 bases, leaving 2 bases not matched to a gene. The CDR3 runs 15 residues. The germline gives CDR1 SGHRS, CDR2 YFSETQ.